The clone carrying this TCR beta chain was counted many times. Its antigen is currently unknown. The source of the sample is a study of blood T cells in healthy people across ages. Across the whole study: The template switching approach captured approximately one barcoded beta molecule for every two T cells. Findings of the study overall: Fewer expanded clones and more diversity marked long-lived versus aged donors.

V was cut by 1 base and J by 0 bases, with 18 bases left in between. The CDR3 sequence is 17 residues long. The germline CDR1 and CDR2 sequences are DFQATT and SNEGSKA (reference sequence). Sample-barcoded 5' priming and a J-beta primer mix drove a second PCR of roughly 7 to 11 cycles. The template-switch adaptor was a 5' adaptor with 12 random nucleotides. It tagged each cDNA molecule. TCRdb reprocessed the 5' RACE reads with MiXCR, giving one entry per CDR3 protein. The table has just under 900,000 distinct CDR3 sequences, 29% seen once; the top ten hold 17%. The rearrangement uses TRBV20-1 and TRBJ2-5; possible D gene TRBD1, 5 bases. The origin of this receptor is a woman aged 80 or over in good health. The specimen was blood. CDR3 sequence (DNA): TGCAGTGCTAGAGGGGGTTTAAAGGGGCTAAACCAAGAGACCCAGTACTTC. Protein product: CSARGGLKGLNQETQYF.